The rows below give T cell receptor beta chains drawn from one sample of a study of cytomegalovirus exposure and HLA in healthy donors. Produced via immunoSEQ multiplex PCR; TCRdb's table is partial and in-frame only. The table includes about 120,000 clones, approximately 80% detected once. The material sequenced was PBMCs. The receptor source for this set is a man younger than 30 in good health and CMV-seropositive. Both conserved end residues are part of each CDR3. Fields, in order: J gene, V gene, clone size, D gene, CDR3 protein, CDR3 DNA. A D gene is named only where the DNA matches it firmly. Expanded clones get a size class; other rows say once, few or many, or leave the size out.

TRBJ2-7,TRBV18,.,TRBD1,CASSQGQGAYEQYF,TGTGCCAGCTCACAGGGACAGGGAGCCTACGAGCAGTACTTC
TRBJ1-2,TRBV2,.,TRBD1,CASRGTDLHGYTF,TGTGCCAGCCGAGGGACAGACCTTCATGGCTACACCTTC
TRBJ1-2,TRBV5-4,.,TRBD1,CASSSTGGNYGYTF,TGTGCCAGCAGCTCGACAGGGGGCAACTATGGCTACACCTTC
TRBJ1-2,TRBV5-1,.,TRBD1,CASNLGDRNYGYTF,TGCGCCAGCAACTTAGGGGACAGGAACTATGGCTACACCTTC
TRBJ1-4,TRBV6-6,.,TRBD1,CASTGQEREKLFF,TGTGCCAGCACCGGACAGGAACGTGAAAAACTGTTTTTT
TRBJ1-1,TRBV30,.,TRBD1,CAWRNPTGGTEAFF,TGTGCCTGGAGAAACCCGACAGGGGGCACTGAAGCTTTCTTT
TRBJ1-4,TRBV7-8,.,.,CASSLGSGVALNEKLFF,TGTGCCAGCAGCTTAGGTTCCGGGGTAGCCCTTAATGAAAAACTGTTTTTT
TRBJ1-3,TRBV7-2,.,.,CASSLELRGLFGNTIYF,TGTGCCAGCAGCTTAGAATTGCGGGGTTTATTCGGAAACACCATATATTTT
TRBJ2-7,TRBV5-1,few,TRBD2,CASSFFGGARYEQYF,TGCGCCAGCAGCTTCTTCGGGGGGGCCCGTTACGAGCAGTACTTC
TRBJ2-2,TRBV7-3,few,.,CASSEVGGNTGELFF,TGTGCCAGCAGTGAAGTGGGAGGGAACACCGGGGAGCTGTTTTTT
TRBJ2-7,TRBV28,.,TRBD2,CASSLRKSGRASEQYF,TGTGCCAGCAGTTTAAGGAAAAGCGGGAGGGCCTCCGAGCAGTACTTC
TRBJ2-1,TRBV6-5,.,TRBD1,CASSYQGVAFYNEQFF,TGTGCCAGCAGTTATCAGGGGGTAGCGTTCTACAATGAGCAGTTCTTC
TRBJ2-7,TRBV7-8,once,.,CASSLRSLAHEQYF,TGTGCCAGCAGCTTAAGGAGTCTAGCCCACGAGCAGTACTTC
TRBJ2-3,TRBV2,.,TRBD2,CASNEGRGGDTQYF,TGTGCCAGCAATGAGGGGCGGGGGGGAGATACGCAGTATTTT
TRBJ2-2,TRBV5-1,.,.,CASRSRQTNTGELFF,TGCGCCAGCCGGTCTCGACAGACGAACACCGGGGAGCTGTTTTTT
TRBJ1-1,TRBV11-1,.,.,CASSTDSLGLLEAFF,TGTGCCAGCAGCACGGACAGTTTAGGTCTTCTCGAAGCTTTCTTT
TRBJ1-1,TRBV20-1,.,.,CSADLQTQAFF,TGCAGTGCGGACTTACAGACGCAAGCTTTCTTT
TRBJ2-5,TRBV30,.,.,CAWSDSGLETQYF,TGTGCCTGGAGTGATAGCGGCCTTGAGACCCAGTACTTC
TRBJ1-4,TRBV6-6,.,.,CASTYGRATNEKLFF,TGTGCCAGCACCTATGGGAGGGCAACTAATGAAAAACTGTTTTTT
TRBJ1-2,TRBV25-1,.,.,CASSPGVGYGYTF,TGTGCCAGCAGCCCCGGGGTTGGCTATGGCTACACCTTC
TRBJ1-2,TRBV7-9,.,.,CASSLAGGDGYTF,TGTGCCAGCAGCTTAGCGGGGGGGGACGGCTACACCTTC
TRBJ2-3,TRBV5-8,.,TRBD1,CASSWGQGTDTQYF,TGTGCCAGCAGCTGGGGACAGGGGACAGATACGCAGTATTTT
TRBJ1-2,TRBV5-4,few,TRBD1,CASSEDRGRSYGYTF,TGTGCCAGCAGCGAGGACAGGGGGCGAAGCTATGGCTACACCTTC
TRBJ2-7,TRBV28,.,TRBD2,CASSLWVLGSGNYEQYF,TGTGCCAGCAGTTTATGGGTGTTGGGTAGCGGGAACTACGAGCAGTACTTC